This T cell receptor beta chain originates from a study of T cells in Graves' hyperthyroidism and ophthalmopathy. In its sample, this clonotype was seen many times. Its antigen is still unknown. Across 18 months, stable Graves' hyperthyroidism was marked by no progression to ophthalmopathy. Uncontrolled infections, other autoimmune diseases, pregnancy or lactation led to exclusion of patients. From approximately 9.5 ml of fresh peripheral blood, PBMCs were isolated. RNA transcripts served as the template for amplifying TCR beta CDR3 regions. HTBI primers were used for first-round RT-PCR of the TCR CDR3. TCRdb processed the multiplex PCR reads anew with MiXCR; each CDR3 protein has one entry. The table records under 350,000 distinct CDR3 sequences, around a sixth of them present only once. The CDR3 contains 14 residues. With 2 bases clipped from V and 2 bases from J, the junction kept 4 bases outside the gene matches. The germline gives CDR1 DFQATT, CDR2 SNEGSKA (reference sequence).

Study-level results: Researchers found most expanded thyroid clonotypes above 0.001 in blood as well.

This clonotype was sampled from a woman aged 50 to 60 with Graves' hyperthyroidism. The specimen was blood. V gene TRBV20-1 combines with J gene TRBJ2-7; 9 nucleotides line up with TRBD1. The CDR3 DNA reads TGCAGTGCTAGACCGCGGGACAGGGCCTACGAGCAGTACTTC. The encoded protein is CSARPRDRAYEQYF.